A single sample is the source of the 13 T cell receptor beta chains below, sequenced in a study of T cell changes during pregnancy in multiple sclerosis. TCRdb's table, derived via immunoSEQ multiplex PCR, lists solely in-frame clones and lacks some. The sample carries 70,000 to 75,000 clones, approximately 92% recorded once. The sample was peripheral blood, taken before pregnancy. The receptors come from a female donor with multiple sclerosis, enrolled in a pregnancy study.

The rearrangement links TRBV6-4 to TRBJ2-1; TRBD2 aligns across 7 bases. The length of the CDR3 is 15 residues. Trimming at V came to 4 bases and at J to 4 bases, leaving 7 bases not matched to a gene. The germline V gene encodes CDR1 MRHNA and CDR2 SNTAGT. The CDR3 DNA is TGTGCCAGCAGTGCCCGGGCGGGAGAATACAATGAGCAGTTCTTC. Protein: CASSARAGEYNEQFF.

This rearrangement joins TRBV7-2 to TRBJ2-7, with 9 nucleotides matching TRBD1. The germline V gene has CDR1 SGHTA and CDR2 FQGNSA. Trimming removed 3 bases from V and 5 bases from J; junction bases left unmatched: 5. CDR3 length: 14 residues. The CDR3 loop is CASSLTGGRHEQYF. DNA of the CDR3: TGTGCCAGCAGCTTGACAGGGGGGAGACACGAGCAGTACTTC.

The chain employs TRBV7-2 and TRBJ2-7, with 8 bases lining up with TRBD2. This CDR3 has 15 residues. Germline V lookup: CDR1 SGHTA, CDR2 FQGNSA. J lost 4 bases, V lost 5 bases, and 10 bases had no gene match. CDR3 in amino acids: CASSLTSEQSYEQYF. The CDR3 DNA sequence: TGTGCCAGCAGCCTGACTAGCGAACAATCATACGAGCAGTACTTC.

This sequence joins TRBV29-1 and TRBJ1-1; D is ambiguous. The V gene lost 2 bases and the J gene lost 9 bases, with 10 bases spanning the gap. The CDR3 sequence is 11 residues long. Germline V lookup: CDR1 SQVTM, CDR2 ANQGSEA. In nucleotides, the CDR3 is TGCAGCGTTGAACTCGTTCGTAAAGCTTTCTTT. Translated: CSVELVRKAFF.

V is TRBV6-1 and J is TRBJ1-3; D might be TRBD1 (5 bases). In germline, CDR1 is MNHNS, CDR2 SASEGT. This CDR3 has 15 amino acids. V gave up 6 bases and J gave up 0 bases, with 12 bases separating them. The chain's CDR3 is CASRRQTSSGNTIYF. CDR3 DNA: TGTGCCAGCAGACGACAGACCAGCTCTGGAAACACCATATATTTT.

The chain joins TRBV7-2 to TRBJ2-1, with TRBD1 matching over 10 bases. The V gene end was trimmed by 7 bases and the J gene end by 7 bases; junction bases not matched to a gene: 10. This CDR3 has 15 residues. Per germline, CDR1 SGHTA and CDR2 FQGNSA. The CDR3, as DNA: TGTGCCAGCACCAAGGACAGGGGGAAGTGGAATGAGCAGTTCTTC. Protein product: CASTKDRGKWNEQFF.

This chain links TRBV29-1 with TRBJ1-1, with TRBD1 matching 8 bases. The CDR3 consists of 15 residues. Trimming at V came to 3 bases and at J to 2 bases, leaving 8 bases not matched to a gene. Germline V gene lookup returns CDR1 SQVTM and CDR2 ANQGSEA. CDR3 sequence: CSVDADRGFNTEAFF. The CDR3 coding sequence is TGCAGCGTTGATGCTGACAGGGGATTCAACACTGAAGCTTTCTTT.

This sequence joins TRBV6-1 and TRBJ1-2, with 7 bases identical to TRBD1. J was trimmed by 2 bases and V by 6 bases; bases with no gene match: 3. The CDR3 length is 13 residues. Germline V gives CDR1 MNHNS, CDR2 SASEGT. CDR3 in amino acids: CASRLTGNYGYTF. The CDR3 DNA reads as TGTGCCAGCAGATTGACAGGGAACTATGGCTACACCTTC.

This chain uses TRBV15 with TRBJ1-1; a weak D match, TRBD1 (6 bases). Germline loops: CDR1 LNHNV, CDR2 YYDKDF (reference sequence). The CDR3 consists of 14 residues. V dropped 4 bases and J dropped 0 bases, with 9 bases sitting between them. The CDR3 region has the DNA TGTGCCACCAGCAAACAGGGACTGAACACTGAAGCTTTCTTT. This gives the protein CATSKQGLNTEAFF.

The chain couples TRBV9 to TRBJ2-1; 8 bases match TRBD2. The V segment lost 4 bases and the J segment 6 bases; nucleotides outside the gene matches: 9. The CDR3 is made up of 15 amino acids. The germline V gene has CDR1 SGDLS and CDR2 YYNGEE. CDR3 in amino acids: CASSSVAGPSNEQFF. In DNA form, the CDR3 reads TGTGCCAGCAGCTCAGTAGCGGGACCAAGCAATGAGCAGTTCTTC.

The chain carries TRBV6-1 and TRBJ1-6; D remains unclear. This CDR3 is built from 16 residues. Per the germline V gene, CDR1 is MNHNS and CDR2 is SASEGT. The V and J ends lost 4 bases and 0 bases respectively, with 10 bases between them. DNA of the CDR3: TGTGCCAGCAGTGCATCCGTGAGCTCCTATAATTCACCCCTCCACTTT. As protein: CASSASVSSYNSPLHF.

The chain employs TRBV7-6 and TRBJ2-7, with TRBD2 as a possible D gene (6 bases). Germline loops: CDR1 SGHVS, CDR2 FNYEAQ. This CDR3 has 15 residues. V was pared by 4 bases and J by 0 bases, with 13 bases between. CDR3 loop: CASSSISGYSYEQYF. The CDR3 DNA sequence: TGTGCCAGCAGCTCCATTAGCGGCTACTCCTACGAGCAGTACTTC.

This clone appeared a single time. The rearrangement links TRBV27 to TRBJ2-7; tentative D call: TRBD2 (6 bases). Germline loops: CDR1 MNHEY, CDR2 SMNVEV (reference sequence). V was cut by 5 bases and J by 3 bases, with 17 bases left in between. This CDR3 is built from 15 residues. CDR3 amino acids: CASSPNRDFHYEQYF. Written as DNA, the CDR3 is TGTGCCAGCAGTCCCAACCGGGACTTCCACTACGAGCAGTACTTC.